This TCR beta chain is from a study of T cell responses to AZD1222 COVID-19 vaccine. Sequencing used immunoSEQ multiplex PCR; TCRdb keeps in-frame clones, though not all of them. Among about 97,000 clones, 70% to 90% were seen once, and the ten largest hold less than 3.5%. A single count supports this clone. Its cognate antigen is unknown. Study conclusions and caveats: Repertoires were obtained solely post-peak T cell response. Two doses of AZD1222 preceded a rise in Spike-specific TCR breadth and depth. Reportedly, nearly half of unique spike TCRs recognized epitopes outside B.1.351/B.1.1.7 mutations. Dominant CD4 TCR responses targeted spike regions 160-218 and 743-854.

The germline V gene encodes CDR1 LNHDA and CDR2 SQIVND (reference sequence). The CDR3 has 16 amino acids. Deletions cut 4 bases from V and 0 bases from J, with 13 bases between. This chain connects TRBV19 to TRBJ1-5; no definite D call. This specimen was peripheral blood, taken on day 0 of AZD1222 vaccination. The origin of this receptor is an adult in good health. CDR3 sequence (DNA): TGTGCCAGTAGTACGGAAGGGTCCAGTAGCAATCAGCCCCAGCATTTT. Its protein is CASSTEGSSSNQPQHF.